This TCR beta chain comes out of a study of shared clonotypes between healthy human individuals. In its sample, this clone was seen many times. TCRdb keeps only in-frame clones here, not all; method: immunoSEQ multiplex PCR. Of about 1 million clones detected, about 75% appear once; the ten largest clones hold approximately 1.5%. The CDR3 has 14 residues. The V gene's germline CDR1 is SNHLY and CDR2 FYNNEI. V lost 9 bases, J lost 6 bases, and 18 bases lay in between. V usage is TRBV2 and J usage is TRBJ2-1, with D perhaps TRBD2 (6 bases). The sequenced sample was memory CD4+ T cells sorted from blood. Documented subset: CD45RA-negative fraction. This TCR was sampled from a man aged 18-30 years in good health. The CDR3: CASLAQGSGNEQFF. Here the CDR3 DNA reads TGTGCCAGTCTAGCGCAGGGCAGCGGCAATGAGCAGTTCTTC.